This T cell receptor (beta chain) was documented in a study of T cells in Graves' hyperthyroidism and ophthalmopathy. Germline V lookup: CDR1 KGHDR, CDR2 SFDVKD. The CDR3 has 13 residues. The V and J ends lost 2 bases and 5 bases respectively, with 5 bases between them. Study-level points and caveats: In the blood, most expanded thyroid clonotypes above 0.001 appeared as well.

TCR beta CDR3 region amplification was performed from RNA transcripts. The primer set for the first-round RT-PCR of the TCR CDR3 was HTBI. From the multiplex PCR reads, TCRdb called clonotypes with MiXCR, one entry per CDR3 protein. The table shows under 350,000 distinct CDR3 sequences, with 15% to 20% occurring only once. The table lists this clonotype with a count of one. What it binds is unknown. This sequence originates from a woman aged 45-65 years with Graves' hyperthyroidism. V and J are TRBV24-1 and TRBJ1-4; a weak D match, TRBD1 (5 bases). The sequenced sample was blood. The CDR3: CATSDWTNEKLFF. The DNA of the CDR3 is TGTGCCACCAGTGATTGGACAAATGAAAAACTGTTTTTT.